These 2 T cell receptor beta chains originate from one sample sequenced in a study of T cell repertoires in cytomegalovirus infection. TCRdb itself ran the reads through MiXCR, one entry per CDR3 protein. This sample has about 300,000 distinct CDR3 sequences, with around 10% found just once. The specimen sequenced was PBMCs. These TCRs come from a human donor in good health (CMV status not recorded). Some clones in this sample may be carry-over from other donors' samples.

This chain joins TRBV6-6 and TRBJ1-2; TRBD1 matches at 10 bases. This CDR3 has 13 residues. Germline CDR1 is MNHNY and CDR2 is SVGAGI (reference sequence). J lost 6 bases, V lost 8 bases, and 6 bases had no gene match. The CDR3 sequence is CASVGQGGHGYTF. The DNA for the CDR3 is TGTGCCAGCGTTGGACAGGGGGGACATGGCTACACCTTC.

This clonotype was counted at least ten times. DNA for the CDR3: TGTGCCAGTAGTCGGGACGATCGGCGCTCCTACAATGAGCAGTTCTTC. Its protein product is CASSRDDRRSYNEQFF. The chain links TRBV19 to TRBJ2-1; D possibly uses TRBD1 or TRBD2 (5 bases each). Trimming took off 5 bases at V and 0 bases at J, with 14 bases between the two ends. Germline-derived CDR1 and CDR2 are LNHDA and SQIVND (reference sequence). This CDR3 has 16 residues.